The 15 T cell receptor beta chains below come from one sample, sequenced in a study of vaccination effects on CD4 cells after COVID-19 (dated 2022 in TCRdb). In the ViraFEST assay, PBMC were stimulated with viral peptide pools, and TCR sequencing was then used to find antigen-specific CD4+ T cell clonotypes based on their expansion. After about 10 days of culture, CD4+ T cells were isolated with the EasySep CD4+ T cell isolation kit. Each participant got two doses of an mRNA SARS-CoV-2 vaccine, either BNT162b2 or mRNA-1273. Receptor libraries were prepared by the immunoSEQ multiplex PCR assay. The table was pulled from immuneACCESS by TCRdb, which kept in-frame rearrangements only. Such tables lose some clones; where checked, under half of the loss comes from unresolved V genes, and the rest has no known cause. Counted in this sample were some 16,000 clones; 76% of them appeared once. The ten largest account for approximately 17% of the sample.

These receptors' targets are unknown. The specimen comprised CD4+ T cells from PBMCs cultured with HCoV-NL63 spike peptides, sampled after COVID-19 vaccination. The cell subset or site tag for this specimen amounts to: HCoV-NL63 spike overlapping peptide pool stimulation. Every receptor here comes from a human donor who received a COVID-19 vaccine.

The chain uses TRBV6-6 and TRBJ1-5; D is unclear. The germline V gene encodes CDR1 MNHNY and CDR2 SVGAGI (reference sequence). The ends were cut back, 11 bases at V and 1 base at J, with 18 bases in the middle. This CDR3 has 15 amino acids. The CDR3 nucleotides read TGTGCCCATCAAGCGGTTTTAGGGAGCAATCAGCCCCAGCATTTT. Translating it yields CAHQAVLGSNQPQHF.

The genes are TRBV10-3 and TRBJ2-3; 9 bases fit TRBD2. The germline gives CDR1 ENHRY, CDR2 SYGVKD. This CDR3 is 17 amino acids long. V lost 0 bases and J lost 0; bases outside the gene matches: 4. The CDR3 sequence: CAISESAGGPSTDTQYF. The CDR3 DNA follows: TGTGCCATCAGTGAGTCGGCGGGAGGGCCAAGCACAGATACGCAGTATTTT.

The rearrangement uses TRBV11-1 and TRBJ2-2; a weak D match, TRBD2 (6 bases). Trimming shortened V by 7 bases and J by 1 base, and 13 bases separated the two germline ends. The V gene's germline CDR1 is SGHAT and CDR2 FQDESV (reference sequence). There are 15 residues in the CDR3. CDR3 loop: CASIVGRENTGELFF. Here the CDR3 DNA reads TGTGCCAGCATCGTGGGGCGGGAGAACACCGGGGAGCTGTTTTTT.

This clone was seen more than once but under ten times. As DNA, the CDR3 is TGTGCCTCTGGGTTCTCGGGGTGGGACGGCACTGAAGCTTTCTTT. Protein: CASGFSGWDGTEAFF. The V and J genes are TRBV24-1 and TRBJ1-1, with TRBD1 as a possible D gene (5 bases). CDR3 length: 15 residues. Looked up from germline, CDR1 is KGHDR and CDR2 is SFDVKD. Trimming took 12 bases from V and 4 from J, leaving 23 bases between them.

In this sample, this clone turned up once. The chain is built from TRBV24-1 and TRBJ2-1; D may be TRBD1 or TRBD2 (5 bases each). The CDR3 loop spans 11 amino acids. Trimming left V 9 bases short and J 10 bases short, with 12 bases between. Per the germline V gene, CDR1 is KGHDR and CDR2 is SFDVKD. CDR3 sequence (DNA): TGTGCCACCGAGGGGATTGGGGAGCAGTTCTTC. Translation gives CATEGIGEQFF.

A few counts support this clone. V is TRBV6-6 and J is TRBJ1-1; D gene uncertain. Germline V gives CDR1 MNHNY, CDR2 SVGAGI (reference sequence). The length of the CDR3 is 13 residues. V dropped 2 bases and J dropped 10 bases, with 14 bases sitting between them. The CDR3: CASSYAVSGGAFF. The CDR3 region has the DNA TGTGCCAGCAGTTACGCGGTTTCTGGAGGAGCTTTCTTT.

This rearrangement joins TRBV27 to TRBJ1-2; 9 bases align to TRBD1. CDR1 is MNHEY and CDR2 is SMNVEV in the germline V gene (reference sequence). The CDR3 runs to 15 residues. The junction had 6 bases not matched to a gene; V was cut back by 5 bases and J by 2 bases. CDR3 protein: CASSRTDRGNYGYTF. The DNA for the CDR3 is TGTGCCAGCAGTCGAACTGACAGGGGGAACTATGGCTACACCTTC.

The rearrangement joins TRBV3-1 (or the pseudogene TRBV3-2) to TRBJ1-1, with D possibly being TRBD1 (5 bases). This CDR3 spans 14 amino acids. The V and J ends lost 2 bases and 0 bases respectively, with 7 bases between them. Germline V gene lookup returns CDR1 LGHDT and CDR2 YNNKEL (reference sequence). CDR3 sequence (DNA): TGTGCCAGCAGCCAAAGACAGCTGAACACTGAAGCTTTCTTT. It specifies CASSQRQLNTEAFF.

The genes are TRBV6-5 and TRBJ1-4, with D unclear. Germline V lookup: CDR1 MNHEY, CDR2 SVGAGI. This CDR3 has 15 residues. V was cut by 6 bases and J by 0 bases, with 11 bases left in between. The CDR3 sequence is CASSLDGATNEKLFF. Here the CDR3 DNA reads TGTGCCAGCAGCCTCGACGGTGCAACTAATGAAAAACTGTTTTTT.

The count of this clone is one. The rearrangement uses TRBV10-3 and TRBJ1-2; TRBD1 agrees at 10 bases. The V gene's germline CDR1 is ENHRY and CDR2 SYGVKD. Trimming cost V 3 bases and J 6 bases; bases outside gene matches: 1. CDR3 length equals 13 residues. The CDR3 DNA reads as TGTGCCATCAGTGACGGGACAGGGGATGGCTACACCTTC. Amino acid sequence: CAISDGTGDGYTF.

The chain joins TRBV18 to TRBJ1-1, with 10 positions matching TRBD1. V was pared by 3 bases and J by 6 bases, with 7 bases of the junction left unmatched. CDR1 and CDR2 (germline): KGHSH, LQKENI. This CDR3 is 15 amino acids long. CDR3 sequence (DNA): TGTGCCAGCTCACCCGGGACAGGGGTGGGGGCTGAAGCTTTCTTT. Its protein product is CASSPGTGVGAEAFF.

This chain joins TRBV28 and TRBJ1-2; the D is unclear. The CDR3 runs 12 residues. The V gene's germline CDR1 is MDHEN and CDR2 SYDVKM. Trimming stripped 6 bases from V and 8 bases from J, with 13 bases between. As DNA, the CDR3 is TGTGCCAGCAGAGACCCTCCCGGCGGCTACACCTTC. Its protein product is CASRDPPGGYTF.

The gene calls are TRBV6-2 or TRBV6-3 and TRBJ1-1, with D unresolved. Trimming removed 2 bases from V and 4 bases from J, with 17 bases in between. CDR3 length: 16 residues. Germline loops: CDR1 MNHEY, CDR2 SVGEGT. CDR3 in amino acids: CASSYSIAPQSTEAFF. Written as DNA, the CDR3 is TGTGCCAGCAGTTACAGTATAGCCCCCCAGAGCACTGAAGCTTTCTTT.

The chain has TRBV7-8 and TRBJ2-1; weak D call: TRBD2 (6 bases). The V gene's germline CDR1 is SGHVS and CDR2 FQNEAQ. V lost 1 base to trimming and J lost 4 bases, with 11 bases between them. This CDR3 comprises 15 residues. CDR3: CASSLGPGRYNEQFF. CDR3 DNA sequence: TGTGCCAGCAGCTTAGGGCCAGGGAGGTACAATGAGCAGTTCTTC.

A note on this clone: At the DNA level, this CDR3 is encoded by other sequences in the same sample as well. The V gene is TRBV1, the J gene TRBJ1-5; the D segment call TRBD1 is taken from the table without a DNA check. TRBV1 is flagged as a pseudogene. This CDR3 spans 15 amino acids. The CDR3 protein is CTSSQKEGANQPQHF. CDR3 in DNA: TGCACCAGCAGCCAAAAAGAAGGGGCTAATCAGCCCCAGCATTTT.